Listed below are T cell receptor beta chains from one sample, sequenced in a study of beta chain features in type 1 diabetes. Only in-frame clones appear in the TCRdb table, and some are missing; sequencing was by immunoSEQ multiplex PCR. The sample records about 410,000 clones, around 14% being singletons. Sequenced sample: naive CD4+ T cells from blood. These receptors all come from a man in his thirties or forties in good health. Each CDR3 is given with its conserved first and last residue. Fields, in order: V gene, J gene, D gene, clone size, CDR3 DNA, CDR3 protein. D genes are given only for firm matches. The size field is filled for only some rows; it gives once, few, many or a size class.

>TRBV11-2|TRBJ2-7|-|-
TGTGCCAGCAGCTTAGTGGGGAGCGAGCAGTACTTC
CASSLVGSEQYF
>TRBV30|TRBJ1-1|-|-
TGTGCCTGGAGTGGTTCCGGGGGGATCATTGAAGCTTTCTTT
CAWSGSGGIIEAFF
>TRBV7-8|TRBJ2-1|TRBD2|few
TGTGCCAGCAGTTCTAGCGGGATAGCGAATGAGCAGTTCTTC
CASSSSGIANEQFF
>TRBV5-1|TRBJ2-1|-|-
TGCGCCAGCAGCCCCCGCCGGGGGACCCCGGATGAGCAGTTCTTC
CASSPRRGTPDEQFF
>TRBV6-1|TRBJ2-7|-|few
TGTGCCAGCAACCCCCCTGTAACCTACGAGCAGTACTTC
CASNPPVTYEQYF
>TRBV6-1|TRBJ2-3|TRBD2|few
TGTGCCAGCAGTCCCTTAGCGGGGGGCACAGATACGCAGTATTTT
CASSPLAGGTDTQYF
>TRBV29-1|TRBJ1-5|-|-
TGCAGCGCACGGACAGATAATAGCAATCAGCCCCAGCATTTT
CSARTDNSNQPQHF
>TRBV10-3|TRBJ2-1|TRBD2|-
TGTGCCATCAGTGGGGGACTAGCGGGAGATTTCAATGAGCAGTTCTTC
CAISGGLAGDFNEQFF
>TRBV9|TRBJ2-3|TRBD2|-
TGTGCCAGCAGCGTAGAGCGGGGGGGCACAGATACGCAGTATTTT
CASSVERGGTDTQYF
>TRBV6-6|TRBJ1-6|-|-
TGTGCCAGCAGTTACTCCGGGGGAGGTGATTCACCCCTCCACTTT
CASSYSGGGDSPLHF
>TRBV4-3|TRBJ1-2|TRBD1|few
TGCGCCAGCAGCCAACTCCTAGGGGGACAGGGAGGCTATGGCTACACCTTC
CASSQLLGGQGGYGYTF
>TRBV30|TRBJ2-5|TRBD2|few
TGTGCCTGGAGGGGAAAACAGACTAGCGCTCAAGAGACCCAGTACTTC
CAWRGKQTSAQETQYF
>TRBV7-9|TRBJ2-5|-|-
TGTGCCAGCAGCTTGTCGGCAGAGACCCAGTACTTC
CASSLSAETQYF
>TRBV7-9|TRBJ1-1|-|few
TGTGCCAGCAGCCAAATGACGGGTAACACTGAAGCTTTCTTT
CASSQMTGNTEAFF
>TRBV10-3|TRBJ1-3|-|-
TGTGCCATCAGTGGTCGGCTCAGTGGAAACACCATATATTTT
CAISGRLSGNTIYF
>TRBV20-1|TRBJ2-4|-|-
TGCAGTGCTAGCGGGAACATTCAGTACTTC
CSASGNIQYF
>TRBV14|TRBJ1-1|TRBD1|few
TGTGCCAGCAGCCGAGCAGGGGGCTTGAACACTGAAGCTTTCTTT
CASSRAGGLNTEAFF
>TRBV29-1|TRBJ1-2|TRBD1|few
TGCAGCGTTGAAGCAGGGGGCACGTCGGGCTACACCTTC
CSVEAGGTSGYTF
>TRBV6-5|TRBJ2-2|TRBD1|-
TGTGCCAGCAGCCGCAGGCAGGGGGACACCGGGGAGCTGTTTTTT
CASSRRQGDTGELFF
>TRBV30|TRBJ1-1|TRBD1|few
TGTGCCTTTACAGGGGGTAAGACTGAAGCTTTCTTT
CAFTGGKTEAFF
>TRBV15|TRBJ1-4|-|-
TGTGCCACCAGCAGAGATCCGACGGGGCGAAATGAAAAACTGTTTTTT
CATSRDPTGRNEKLFF
>TRBV27|TRBJ2-3|-|-
TGTGCCAGCAGTTTGCCTCACACAGATACGCAGTATTTT
CASSLPHTDTQYF
>TRBV7-2|TRBJ2-2|TRBD2|-
TGTGCCAGCAGCTTAGATCCTAGCGGGAGCGGGGAGGAGCTGTTTTTT
CASSLDPSGSGEELFF
>TRBV19|TRBJ2-1|TRBD1|few
TGTGCCAGTAGAACCGGGACAGGGGTTTTTAGTCAGTTCTTC
CASRTGTGVFSQFF
>TRBV25-1|TRBJ1-2|-|-
TGTGCCAGCAGTGGATACTCGAATTTGAATTATGGCTACACCTTC
CASSGYSNLNYGYTF
>TRBV29-1|TRBJ2-3|-|-
TGCAGCGTTACCGGGGGACTCCTTGGGAGCACAGATACGCAGTATTTT
CSVTGGLLGSTDTQYF
>TRBV5-4|TRBJ2-2|TRBD2|-
TGTGCCAGCAGCTTCGCTAGCGGGAGGAACACCGGGGAGCTGTTTTTT
CASSFASGRNTGELFF
>TRBV7-9|TRBJ1-2|TRBD1|-
TGTGCCAGCAGCTTAGTGGGACAGGTGATATCTGGCTACACCTTC
CASSLVGQVISGYTF
>TRBV14|TRBJ2-7|-|many
TGTGCCAGCAGCCCATCAGGGTACGAGCAGTACTTC
CASSPSGYEQYF
>TRBV15|TRBJ2-7|TRBD1|-
TGTGCCACCAGGGCGGACAGGGCCGGATCCTACGAGCAGTACTTC
CATRADRAGSYEQYF
>TRBV9|TRBJ2-1|-|-
TGTGCCAGCACCCCTTGGGGGGAACGAATTGGTGAGCAGTTCTTC
CASTPWGERIGEQFF
>TRBV5-1|TRBJ2-7|-|-
TGCGCCACCCAGGCACGCCCGGACCACGAGCAGTACTTC
CATQARPDHEQYF
>TRBV4-3|TRBJ2-3|TRBD2|-
TGCGCCAGCAGCCACCGGGGGGGTCTCGATACGCAGTATTTT
CASSHRGGLDTQYF
>TRBV11-2|TRBJ1-6|-|-
TGTGCCAGCAGCTTAGGCCCGGGCACCAATTCACCCCTCCACTTT
CASSLGPGTNSPLHF
>TRBV10-3|TRBJ1-1|-|-
TGTGCCATCAGTACTCAGGGAACTGAAGCTTTCTTT
CAISTQGTEAFF
>TRBV2|TRBJ2-4|TRBD2|-
TGTGCCAGCAGTGGACTAGCGGGATCCCCCCACATTCAGTACTTC
CASSGLAGSPHIQYF
>TRBV30|TRBJ1-4|-|few
TGTGCCTGGTCCCGGGCAGGGCTTAATGAAAAACTGTTTTTT
CAWSRAGLNEKLFF
>TRBV25-1|TRBJ2-3|-|few
TGTGCCAGCAGTGAATGGGACTGGACTATAGGCACAGATACGCAGTATTTT
CASSEWDWTIGTDTQYF
>TRBV2|TRBJ2-6|TRBD1|few
TGTGCCAGCAGCTCGGACAGGGGGTCTCATAAGGCCAACGTCCTGACTTTC
CASSSDRGSHKANVLTF
>TRBV25-1|TRBJ2-5|TRBD2|many
TGTGCCAGCAGTGTTCCCGCTAGCGGCCAAGAGACCCAGTACTTC
CASSVPASGQETQYF
>TRBV9|TRBJ2-1|-|few
TGTGCCAGCAGCCCCCGCGACTGGTCTTTAAGTTCCTACAATGAGCAGTTCTTC
CASSPRDWSLSSYNEQFF
>TRBV18|TRBJ2-4|-|few
TGTGCCAGCCTCGACAGAATCAAAAACATTCAGTACTTC
CASLDRIKNIQYF
>TRBV16|TRBJ1-5|-|-
TGTGCCAGCAGCCCGGGGGGGGCGGTCAAGCCCCAGCATTTT
CASSPGGAVKPQHF
>TRBV7-6|TRBJ1-1|TRBD1|-
TGTGCCAGCAGCTTACAGGGACAGGGGGGAGCTTTCTTT
CASSLQGQGGAFF